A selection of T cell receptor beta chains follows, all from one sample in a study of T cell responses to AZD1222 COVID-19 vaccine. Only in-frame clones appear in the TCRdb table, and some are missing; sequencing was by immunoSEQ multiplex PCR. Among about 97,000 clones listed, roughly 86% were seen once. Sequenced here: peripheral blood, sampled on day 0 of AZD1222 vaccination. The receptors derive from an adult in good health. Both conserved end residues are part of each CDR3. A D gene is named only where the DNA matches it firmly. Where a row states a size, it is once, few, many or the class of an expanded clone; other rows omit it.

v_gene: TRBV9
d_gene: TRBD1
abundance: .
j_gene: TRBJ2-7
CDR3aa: CASSHGQGSYEQYF
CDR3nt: TGTGCCAGCAGCCATGGACAGGGATCCTACGAGCAGTACTTC

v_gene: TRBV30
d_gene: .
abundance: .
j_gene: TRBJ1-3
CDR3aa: CAGGGGTTGNTIYF
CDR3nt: TGTGCCGGCGGCGGAGGGACTACTGGAAACACCATATATTTT

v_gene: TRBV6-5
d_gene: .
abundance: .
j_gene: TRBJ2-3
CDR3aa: CASAPYGISTDTQYF
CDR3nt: TGTGCCAGCGCCCCCTACGGGATTAGCACAGATACGCAGTATTTT

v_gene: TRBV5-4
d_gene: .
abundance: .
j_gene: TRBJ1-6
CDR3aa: CASSPRDVGSPLHF
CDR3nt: TGTGCCAGCAGCCCCCGGGACGTCGGGTCACCCCTCCACTTT

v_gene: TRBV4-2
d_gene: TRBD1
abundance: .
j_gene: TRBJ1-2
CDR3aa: CASSRDSNYGYTF
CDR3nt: TGTGCCAGCAGCCGGGACAGTAACTATGGCTACACCTTC

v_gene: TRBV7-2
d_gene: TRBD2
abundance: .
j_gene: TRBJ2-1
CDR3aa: CASSLSAGAYNEQFF
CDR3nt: TGTGCCAGCAGCTTATCCGCGGGGGCCTACAATGAGCAGTTCTTC

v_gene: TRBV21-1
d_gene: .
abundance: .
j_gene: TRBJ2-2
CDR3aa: CASTKGTEDTGELFF
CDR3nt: TGTGCCAGCACCAAGGGGACAGAAGACACCGGGGAGCTGTTTTTT

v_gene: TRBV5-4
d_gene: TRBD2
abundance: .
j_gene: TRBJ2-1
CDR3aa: CASSSRSSGTHNEQFF
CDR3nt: TGTGCCAGCAGCTCCAGGTCTAGCGGGACCCACAATGAGCAGTTCTTC

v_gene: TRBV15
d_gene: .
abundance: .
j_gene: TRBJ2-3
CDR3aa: CATSRGGRPDTQYF
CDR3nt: TGTGCCACCAGCAGGGGGGGGCGGCCGGATACGCAGTATTTT

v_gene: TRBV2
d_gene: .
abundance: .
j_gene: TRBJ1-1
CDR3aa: CASSAYTGGGNTEAFF
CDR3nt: TGTGCCAGCAGTGCCTACACCGGGGGGGGGAACACTGAAGCTTTCTTT

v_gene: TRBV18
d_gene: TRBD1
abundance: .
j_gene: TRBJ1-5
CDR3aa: CASSPQGALSNQPQHF
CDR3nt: TGTGCCAGCTCACCCCAGGGGGCCTTAAGCAATCAGCCCCAGCATTTT

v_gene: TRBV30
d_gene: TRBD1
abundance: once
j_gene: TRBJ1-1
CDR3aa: CAWRRRTGGVVNTEAFF
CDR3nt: TGTGCCTGGAGACGGAGGACAGGGGGCGTCGTGAACACTGAAGCTTTCTTT

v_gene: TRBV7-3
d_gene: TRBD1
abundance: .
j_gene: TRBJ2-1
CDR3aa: CASSPAPEQGFNEQFF
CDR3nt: TGTGCCAGCAGCCCCGCCCCAGAACAGGGGTTCAATGAGCAGTTCTTC

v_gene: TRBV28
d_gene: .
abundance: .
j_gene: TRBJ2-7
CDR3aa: CASSQGRYEQYF
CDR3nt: TGTGCCAGCAGTCAGGGGCGCTACGAGCAGTACTTC

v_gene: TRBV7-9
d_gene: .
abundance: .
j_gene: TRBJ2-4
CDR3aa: CASSPGIAQAKNIQYF
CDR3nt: TGTGCCAGCAGCCCCGGGATCGCCCAAGCCAAAAACATTCAGTACTTC

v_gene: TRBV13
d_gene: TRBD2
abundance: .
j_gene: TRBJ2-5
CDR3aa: CASSLRREGPRETQYF
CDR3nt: TGTGCCAGCAGCTTGCGGCGGGAGGGCCCTCGAGAGACCCAGTACTTC

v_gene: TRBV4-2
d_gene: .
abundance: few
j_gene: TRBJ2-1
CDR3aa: CASSQAHRPGAPSSYNEQFF
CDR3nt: TGTGCCAGCAGCCAAGCCCACCGGCCGGGGGCGCCCAGCTCCTACAATGAGCAGTTCTTC

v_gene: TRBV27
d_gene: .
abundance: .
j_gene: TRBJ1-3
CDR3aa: CASSFGRPDSGNTIYF
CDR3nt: TGTGCCAGCAGTTTCGGACGGCCCGACTCTGGAAACACCATATATTTT

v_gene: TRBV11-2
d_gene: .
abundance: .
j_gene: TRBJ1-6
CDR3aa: CASSLNNSPLHF
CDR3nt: TGTGCCAGCAGCCTAAATAATTCACCCCTCCACTTT

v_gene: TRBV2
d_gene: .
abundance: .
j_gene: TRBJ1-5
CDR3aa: CASSEQRRDQPQHF
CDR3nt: TGTGCCAGCAGTGAACAGAGAAGGGATCAGCCCCAGCATTTT

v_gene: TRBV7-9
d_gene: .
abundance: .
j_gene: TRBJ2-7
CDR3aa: CASSPQVGNYEQYF
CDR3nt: TGTGCCAGCAGCCCGCAGGTTGGAAACTACGAGCAGTACTTC

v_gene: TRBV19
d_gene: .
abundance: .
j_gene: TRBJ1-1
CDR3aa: CASTPLSGLNTEAFF
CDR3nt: TGTGCCAGTACTCCCCTTAGCGGGTTGAACACTGAAGCTTTCTTT

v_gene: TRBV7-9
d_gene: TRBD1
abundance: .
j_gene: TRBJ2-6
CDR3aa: CASSFRDRRSGANVLTF
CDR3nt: TGTGCCAGCAGCTTCCGGGACAGGAGGTCTGGGGCCAACGTCCTGACTTTC

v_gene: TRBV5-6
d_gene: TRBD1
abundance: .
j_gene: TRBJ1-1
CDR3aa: CASSLHRTGRNTEAFF
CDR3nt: TGTGCCAGCAGCTTGCACAGGACAGGGCGGAACACTGAAGCTTTCTTT

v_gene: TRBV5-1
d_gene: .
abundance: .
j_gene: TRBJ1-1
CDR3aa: CASSLGDRDDTEAFF
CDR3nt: TGCGCCAGCAGCTTGGGAGACCGGGACGACACTGAAGCTTTCTTT

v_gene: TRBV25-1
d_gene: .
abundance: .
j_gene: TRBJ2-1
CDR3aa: CASRANLVKGDGNEQFF
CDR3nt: TGTGCCAGCAGGGCCAACTTAGTCAAGGGGGATGGAAATGAGCAGTTCTTC

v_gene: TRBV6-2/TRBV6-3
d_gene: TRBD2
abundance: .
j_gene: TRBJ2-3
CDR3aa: CASSQRGTDTQYF
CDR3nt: TGTGCCAGCAGCCAGCGGGGAACAGATACGCAGTATTTT

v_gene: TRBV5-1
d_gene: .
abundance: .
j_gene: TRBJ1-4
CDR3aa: CASSPQGTENEKLFF
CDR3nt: TGCGCCAGCAGCCCTCAAGGGACGGAAAATGAAAAACTGTTTTTT

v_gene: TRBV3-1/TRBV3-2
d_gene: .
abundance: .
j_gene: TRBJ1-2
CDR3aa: CASSQKGNYGYTF
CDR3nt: TGTGCCAGCAGCCAGAAGGGAAACTATGGCTACACCTTC

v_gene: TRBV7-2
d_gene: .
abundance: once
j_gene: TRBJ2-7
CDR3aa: CASSLLRGYEQYF
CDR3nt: TGTGCCAGCAGCTTATTACGGGGCTACGAGCAGTACTTC

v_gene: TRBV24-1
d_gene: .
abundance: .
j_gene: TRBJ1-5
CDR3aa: CATSDRFGGSPQHF
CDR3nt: TGTGCCACCAGTGATAGGTTTGGGGGATCTCCCCAGCATTTT

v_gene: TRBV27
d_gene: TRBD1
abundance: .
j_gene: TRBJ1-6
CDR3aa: CASSLSRQGAQGYNSPLHF
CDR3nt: TGTGCCAGCAGTTTATCTCGCCAGGGGGCGCAAGGGTATAATTCACCCCTCCACTTT

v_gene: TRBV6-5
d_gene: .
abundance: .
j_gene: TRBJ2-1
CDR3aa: CASSLHSIMNEQFF
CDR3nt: TGTGCCAGCAGTTTACACTCGATTATGAATGAGCAGTTCTTC

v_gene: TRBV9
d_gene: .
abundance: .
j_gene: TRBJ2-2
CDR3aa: CASSVQAVDGELFF
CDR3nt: TGTGCCAGCAGCGTTCAGGCCGTCGACGGGGAGCTGTTTTTT

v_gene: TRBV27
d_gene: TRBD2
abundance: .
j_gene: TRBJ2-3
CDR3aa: CASSLLAGVTDTQYF
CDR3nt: TGTGCCAGCAGTTTATTAGCGGGAGTCACAGATACGCAGTATTTT

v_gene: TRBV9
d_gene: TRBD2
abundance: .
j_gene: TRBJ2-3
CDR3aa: CASSETGLAGADTQYF
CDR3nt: TGTGCCAGCAGCGAAACGGGACTAGCGGGGGCAGATACGCAGTATTTT

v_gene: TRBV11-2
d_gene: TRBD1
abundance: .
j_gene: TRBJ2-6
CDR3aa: CASSLNRGRGANVLTF
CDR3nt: TGTGCCAGCAGCCTCAACAGGGGGCGGGGGGCCAACGTCCTGACTTTC

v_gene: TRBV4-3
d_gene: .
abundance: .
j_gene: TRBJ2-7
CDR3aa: CASSQGSASYEQYF
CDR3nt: TGCGCCAGCAGCCAAGGGTCAGCCTCCTACGAGCAGTACTTC

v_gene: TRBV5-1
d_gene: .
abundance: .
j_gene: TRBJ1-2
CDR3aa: CASSPDSFQNYGYTF
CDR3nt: TGCGCCAGCAGCCCCGACAGTTTTCAGAACTATGGCTACACCTTC

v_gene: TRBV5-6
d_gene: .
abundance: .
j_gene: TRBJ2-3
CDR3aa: CASSLVSFPLYF
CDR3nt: TGTGCCAGCAGCTTGGTTAGTTTCCCGTTGTATTTT

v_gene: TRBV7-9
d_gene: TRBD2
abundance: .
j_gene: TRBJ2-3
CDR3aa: CASRELAGSTDTQYF
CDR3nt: TGTGCCAGCAGGGAACTAGCGGGGTCCACAGATACGCAGTATTTT

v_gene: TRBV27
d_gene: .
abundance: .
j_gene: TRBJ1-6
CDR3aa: CASSQHPTDYNSPLHF
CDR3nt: TGTGCCAGCAGTCAACACCCGACGGACTATAATTCACCCCTCCACTTT

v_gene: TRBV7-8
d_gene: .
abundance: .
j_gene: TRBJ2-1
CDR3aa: CASSLSGQQFF
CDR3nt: TGTGCCAGCAGCTTAAGTGGACAGCAGTTCTTC

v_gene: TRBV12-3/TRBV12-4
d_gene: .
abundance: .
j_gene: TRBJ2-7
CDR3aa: CASSLFSGEQYF
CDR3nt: TGTGCCAGCAGTTTATTCTCCGGCGAGCAGTACTTC

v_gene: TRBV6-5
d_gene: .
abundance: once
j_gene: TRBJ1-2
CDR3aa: CASTHRGSYGYTF
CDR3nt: TGTGCCAGCACCCACCGGGGTTCCTATGGCTACACCTTC

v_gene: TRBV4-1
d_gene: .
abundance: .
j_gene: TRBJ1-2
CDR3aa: CASSQVGTLNYGYTF
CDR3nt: TGCGCCAGCAGCCAAGTAGGGACCCTAAACTATGGCTACACCTTC

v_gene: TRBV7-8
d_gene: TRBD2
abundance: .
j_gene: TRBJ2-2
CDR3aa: CASSYRLAGTGELFF
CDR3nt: TGTGCCAGCAGCTATAGACTAGCGGGCACCGGGGAGCTGTTTTTT